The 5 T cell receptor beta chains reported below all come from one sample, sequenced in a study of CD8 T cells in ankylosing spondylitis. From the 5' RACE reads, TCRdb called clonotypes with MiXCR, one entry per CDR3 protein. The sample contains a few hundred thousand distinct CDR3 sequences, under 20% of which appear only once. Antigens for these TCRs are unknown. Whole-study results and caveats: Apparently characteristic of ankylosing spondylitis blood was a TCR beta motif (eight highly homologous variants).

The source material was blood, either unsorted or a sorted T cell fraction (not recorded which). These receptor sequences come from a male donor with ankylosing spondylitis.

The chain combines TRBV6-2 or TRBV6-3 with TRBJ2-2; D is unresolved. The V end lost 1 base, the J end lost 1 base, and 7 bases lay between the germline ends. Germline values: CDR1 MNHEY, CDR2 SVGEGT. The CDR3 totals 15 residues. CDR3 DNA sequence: TGTGCCAGCAGTTACTTCGCCTTGAACACCGGGGAGCTGTTTTTT. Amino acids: CASSYFALNTGELFF.

This chain's CDR3 is CASSGLAGEETQYF. In DNA form, the CDR3 reads TGTGCCAGCAGTGGACTAGCGGGGGAGGAGACCCAGTACTTC. V and J are TRBV12-3 or TRBV12-4 and TRBJ2-5; 13 bases are a match to TRBD2. The CDR3 spans 14 residues. J was trimmed by 5 bases and V by 5 bases; bases with no gene match: 2.

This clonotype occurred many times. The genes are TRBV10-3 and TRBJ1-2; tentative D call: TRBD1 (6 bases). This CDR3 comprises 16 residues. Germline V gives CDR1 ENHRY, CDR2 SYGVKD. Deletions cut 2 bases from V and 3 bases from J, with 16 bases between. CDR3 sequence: CAISEEQGYNDYGYTF. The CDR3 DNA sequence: TGTGCCATCAGTGAGGAACAGGGATATAACGACTATGGCTACACCTTC.

The CDR3 loop reads CASSLWSLLGTYEQYF. The CDR3 nucleotides read TGTGCCAGCAGCCTGTGGTCCCTCCTCGGGACCTACGAGCAGTACTTC. V and J are TRBV2 and TRBJ2-7, with D perhaps matching TRBD2 (5 bases). Trimming removed 6 bases at V and 2 bases at J, with 20 bases between. Germline CDR1 and CDR2: SNHLY and FYNNEI. CDR3 length: 16 residues.

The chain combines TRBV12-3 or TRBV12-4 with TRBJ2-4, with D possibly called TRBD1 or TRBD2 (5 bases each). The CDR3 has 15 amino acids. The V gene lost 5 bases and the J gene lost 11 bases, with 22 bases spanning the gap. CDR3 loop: CASSPAGSSMGVQYF. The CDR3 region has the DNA TGTGCCAGCAGTCCCGCGGGCAGCTCGATGGGGGTTCAGTACTTC.